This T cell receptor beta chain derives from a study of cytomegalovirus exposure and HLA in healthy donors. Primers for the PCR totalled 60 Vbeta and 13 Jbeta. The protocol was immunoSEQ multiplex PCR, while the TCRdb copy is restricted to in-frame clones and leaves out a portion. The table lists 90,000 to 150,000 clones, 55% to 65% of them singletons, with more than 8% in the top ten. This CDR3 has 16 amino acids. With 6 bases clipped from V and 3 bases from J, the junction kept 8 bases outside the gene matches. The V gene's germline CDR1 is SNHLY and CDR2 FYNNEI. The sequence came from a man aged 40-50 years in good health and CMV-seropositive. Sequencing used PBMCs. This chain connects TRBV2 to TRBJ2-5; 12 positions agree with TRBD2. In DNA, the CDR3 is TGTGCCAGCAGGCGACTAGCGGGGGCCGGGGAAGAGACCCAGTACTTC. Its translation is CASRRLAGAGEETQYF. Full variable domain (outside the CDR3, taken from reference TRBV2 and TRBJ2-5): EPEVTQTPSHQVTQMGQEVILRCVPISNHLYFYWYRQILGQKVEFLVSFYNNEISEKSEIFDDQFSVERPDGSNFTLKIRSTKLEDSAMYFCASRRLAGAGEETQYFGPGTRLLVL.